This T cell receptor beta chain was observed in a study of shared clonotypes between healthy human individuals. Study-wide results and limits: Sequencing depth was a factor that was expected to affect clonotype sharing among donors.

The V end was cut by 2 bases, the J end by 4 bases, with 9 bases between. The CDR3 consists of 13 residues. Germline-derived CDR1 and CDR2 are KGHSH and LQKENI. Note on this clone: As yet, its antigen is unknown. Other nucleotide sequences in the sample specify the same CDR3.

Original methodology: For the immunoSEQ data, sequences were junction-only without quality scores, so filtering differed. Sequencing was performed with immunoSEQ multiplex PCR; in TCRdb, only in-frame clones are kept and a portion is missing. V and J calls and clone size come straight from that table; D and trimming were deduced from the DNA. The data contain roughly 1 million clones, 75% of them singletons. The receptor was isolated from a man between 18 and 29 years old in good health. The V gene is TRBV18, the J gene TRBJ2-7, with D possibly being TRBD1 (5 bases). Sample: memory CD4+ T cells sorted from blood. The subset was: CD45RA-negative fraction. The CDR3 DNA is TGTGCCAGCTCACCAGATGGGGCTTACGAGCAGTACTTC. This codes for CASSPDGAYEQYF.